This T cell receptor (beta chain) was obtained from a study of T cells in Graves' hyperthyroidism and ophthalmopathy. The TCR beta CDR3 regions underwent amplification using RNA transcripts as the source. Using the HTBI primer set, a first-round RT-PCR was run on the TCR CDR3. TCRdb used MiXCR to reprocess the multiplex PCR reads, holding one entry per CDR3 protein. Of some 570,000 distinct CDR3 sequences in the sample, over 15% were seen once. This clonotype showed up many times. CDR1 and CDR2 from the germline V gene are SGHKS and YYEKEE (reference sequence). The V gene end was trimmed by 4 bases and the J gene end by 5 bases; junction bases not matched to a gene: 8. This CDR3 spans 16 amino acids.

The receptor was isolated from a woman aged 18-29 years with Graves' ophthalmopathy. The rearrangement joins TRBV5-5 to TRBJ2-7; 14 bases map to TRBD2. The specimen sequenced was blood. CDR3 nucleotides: TGTGCCAGCAGCAAACCGGGACTAGCGGGAGTCCACGAGCAGTACTTC. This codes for CASSKPGLAGVHEQYF.